These 27 T cell receptor beta chains were sequenced from one sample in a study of chemoradiotherapy in HPV16-positive cancers. TCRdb keeps only in-frame clones here, not all; method: immunoSEQ multiplex PCR. The sample records around 8,000 clones, 75% to 85% being singletons. This material was acquired from a patient who underwent chemoradiotherapy. The origin of the receptors is a human donor with HPV-associated anogenital cancer.

This clone was recorded once. The chain joins TRBV5-6 to TRBJ1-5; tentatively, D is TRBD1 (5 bases). CDR3 size: 12 residues. V dropped 0 bases and J dropped 13 bases, with 11 bases sitting between them. Germline loops: CDR1 SGHDT, CDR2 YYEEEE. The CDR3 spells CASSLAGLPQHF. As DNA, the CDR3 is TGTGCCAGCAGCTTGGCGGGACTGCCTCAGCATTTT.

This clone was detected a few times. V gene TRBV6-1 combines with J gene TRBJ1-2; the match to TRBD1 covers 8 bases. The germline CDR1 and CDR2 sequences are MNHNS and SASEGT. The CDR3 runs to 16 residues. J was trimmed by 4 bases and V by 4 bases; bases with no gene match: 11. CDR3 in DNA: TGTGCCAGCAGTGGAGGGGACAGGTCCCCCTCCTATGGCTACACCTTC. This codes for CASSGGDRSPSYGYTF.

This rearrangement joins TRBV7-9 to TRBJ1-1; D possibly corresponds to TRBD1 (6 bases). The CDR3 covers 12 residues. Trimming left V 6 bases short and J 6 bases short, with 11 bases between. Germline V CDR1 and CDR2: SEHNR, FQNEAQ (reference sequence). Here the CDR3 DNA reads TGTGCCAGCAGTCAGACAGGCGCTGAAGCTTTCTTT. It encodes CASSQTGAEAFF. Combining the CDR3 with reference TRBV7-9 and TRBJ1-1 gives the whole variable domain DTGVSQNPRHKITKRGQNVTFRCDPISEHNRLYWYRQTLGQGPEFLTYFQNEAQLEKSRLLSDRFSAERPKGSFSTLEIQRTEQGDSAMYLCASSQTGAEAFFGQGTRLTVV.

The gene calls are TRBV5-1 and TRBJ1-2; no clear D. The CDR3 contains 13 residues. Looked up from germline, CDR1 is SGHRS and CDR2 is YFSETQ. V was clipped by 0 bases and J by 8 bases, with 11 bases between them. The DNA of the CDR3 is TGCGCCAGCAGCTTGGGGGAAATGGCGGGCTACACCTTC. Protein: CASSLGEMAGYTF.

The chain has TRBV25-1 and TRBJ1-2; D possibly corresponds to TRBD1 (5 bases). The V gene's germline CDR1 is MGHDK and CDR2 SYGVNS. The CDR3 runs to 12 residues. V lost 5 bases, J lost 2 bases, and 6 bases lay in between. The CDR3 coding sequence is TGTGCCAGCAGTAGGGGAAACTATGGCTACACCTTC. Protein sequence: CASSRGNYGYTF.

V gene TRBV30 combines with J gene TRBJ2-2, with D possibly being TRBD2 (5 bases). The V end was cut by 0 bases, the J end by 6 bases, with 11 bases between. This CDR3 spans 14 amino acids. Per germline, CDR1 GTSNPN and CDR2 SVGIG (reference sequence). CDR3: CAWSVGGLSGELFF. The DNA for the CDR3 is TGTGCCTGGAGTGTAGGCGGGTTGTCCGGGGAGCTGTTTTTT.

The rearrangement joins TRBV5-6 to TRBJ2-7; TRBD1 matches 7 bases. The V and J ends lost 6 bases and 2 bases, in that order; junction bases with no gene match: 11. The CDR3 extends over 15 amino acids. In germline, CDR1 is SGHDT, CDR2 YYEEEE. CDR3 amino acids: CASMHSGGIPYEQYF. In DNA form, the CDR3 reads TGTGCCAGCATGCACTCAGGGGGAATCCCCTACGAGCAGTACTTC. Full variable domain (outside the CDR3, taken from reference TRBV5-6 and TRBJ2-7): DAGVTQSPTHLIKTRGQQVTLRCSPKSGHDTVSWYQQALGQGPQFIFQYYEEEERQRGNFPDRFSGHQFPNYSSELNVNALLLGDSALYLCASMHSGGIPYEQYFGPGTRLTVT.

The chain couples TRBV19 to TRBJ2-7, with D possibly TRBD1 on 5 matching bases. The V gene lost 3 bases and the J gene lost 2 bases, with 11 bases spanning the gap. CDR3 length: 14 residues. Germline V gene data show CDR1 as LNHDA and CDR2 as SQIVND (reference sequence). CDR3 in amino acids: CASSIGQGTYEQYF. CDR3 DNA sequence: TGTGCCAGTAGTATCGGGCAGGGAACCTACGAGCAGTACTTC.

This clone was seen a handful of times. The rearrangement links TRBV6-6 to TRBJ1-5; TRBD1 agrees at 7 bases. Trimming removed 6 bases from V and 8 bases from J; junction bases left unmatched: 7. The CDR3 length is 13 residues. Germline loops: CDR1 MNHNY, CDR2 SVGAGI (reference sequence). CDR3 sequence (DNA): TGTGCCAGCAGCACCAACAGGGGTGAGCCCCAGCATTTT. This translates into CASSTNRGEPQHF.

A single count supports this clone. The CDR3 protein is CAAGGGTGFSLDGYTF. CDR3 nucleotides: TGCGCCGCAGGGGGTGGGACAGGGTTCTCTCTCGATGGCTACACCTTC. The chain combines TRBV10-2 with TRBJ1-2, with TRBD1 matching 9 bases. The J segment lost 6 bases and the V segment lost 11 bases, leaving 19 bases of the junction unmatched. Per the germline V gene, CDR1 is WSHSY and CDR2 is SAAADI. The CDR3 covers 16 residues.

J is TRBJ1-1 and V is TRBV30; tentative D call: TRBD1 (6 bases). The CDR3 contains 16 residues. Trimming cost V 1 base and J 1 base, with 16 bases left between them. Germline loops: CDR1 GTSNPN, CDR2 SVGIG (reference sequence). CDR3 in amino acids: CAWSARGGHPNTEAFF. CDR3 bases: TGTGCCTGGAGTGCCCGAGGGGGACACCCGAACACTGAAGCTTTCTTT.

The chain links TRBV28 to TRBJ2-7; 12 bases are a match to TRBD2. The germline V gene has CDR1 MDHEN and CDR2 SYDVKM. The CDR3 sequence is 14 residues long. The V segment lost 11 bases and the J segment 4 bases; nucleotides outside the gene matches: 9. CDR3 region: CAVNPGTSGYEQYF. CDR3 DNA sequence: TGTGCCGTAAATCCCGGGACTAGCGGGTACGAGCAGTACTTC.

In its sample, this clone was seen a few times. The rearrangement uses TRBV7-6 and TRBJ2-1; D remains ambiguous. This CDR3 spans 12 amino acids. Trimming shortened V by 1 base and J by 8 bases, and 6 bases separated the two germline ends. The germline V gene has CDR1 SGHVS and CDR2 FNYEAQ. Here the CDR3 DNA reads TGTGCCAGCAGCTTAGAGGGCCATGAGCAGTTCTTC. Translation: CASSLEGHEQFF.

The chain joins TRBV6-1 to TRBJ1-1; D gene unclear. This CDR3 contains 13 residues. V gave up 1 base and J gave up 11 bases, with 14 bases separating them. CDR1 is MNHNS and CDR2 is SASEGT in the germline V gene. CDR3 DNA: TGTGCCAGCAGTGAAGATTGGGTGCTAGGGGCTTTCTTT. This gives the protein CASSEDWVLGAFF.

The rearrangement links TRBV7-6 to TRBJ2-7; no clear D gene. CDR1 SGHVS and CDR2 FNYEAQ come from the germline V gene. There are 15 residues in the CDR3. V lost 2 bases and J lost 2, with 13 bases in between. CDR3 loop: CASSLRARQTYEQYF. The CDR3 nucleotides read TGTGCCAGCAGCTTACGGGCCCGCCAAACCTACGAGCAGTACTTC. Supplemented by reference TRBV7-6 and TRBJ2-7, the full variable domain reads GAGVSQSPRYKVTKRGQDVALRCDPISGHVSLYWYRQALGQGPEFLTYFNYEAQQDKSGLPNDRFSAERPEGSISTLTIQRTEQRDSAMYRCASSLRARQTYEQYFGPGTRLTVT.

This sequence joins TRBV19 and TRBJ1-2; 8 bases fit TRBD1. This CDR3 has 14 residues. V dropped 4 bases and J dropped 8; count of bases not matched to a gene: 9. In germline, CDR1 is LNHDA, CDR2 SQIVND (reference sequence). CDR3 coding DNA: TGTGCCAGTAGTAAAACAGGGGGATTCGACGGCTACACCTTC. It codes for CASSKTGGFDGYTF.

The chain recombines TRBV5-1 with TRBJ2-1; TRBD2 matches 8 bases. V shed 4 bases, J shed 8 bases, and the junction held 2 bases outside the gene matches. Germline V lookup: CDR1 SGHRS, CDR2 YFSETQ. This CDR3 spans 12 amino acids. CDR3 residues: CASSPGGHEQFF. The CDR3 bases are TGCGCCAGCAGCCCGGGGGGGCATGAGCAGTTCTTC.

The chain combines TRBV18 with TRBJ2-2; no clear D gene. The V end was cut by 4 bases, the J end by 4 bases, with 7 bases between. This CDR3 has 13 amino acids. CDR1 is KGHSH, CDR2 LQKENI, per germline. The DNA for the CDR3 is TGTGCCAGCTCACTCAATCCCACCGGGGAGCTGTTTTTT. Encoded protein: CASSLNPTGELFF.

V and J are TRBV11-2 and TRBJ2-1; tentatively, D is TRBD1 or TRBD2 (5 bases each). V was trimmed by 3 bases and J by 6 bases, leaving 15 bases between them. The CDR3 loop spans 15 amino acids. Germline assignment: CDR1 SGHAT and CDR2 FQNNGV. The CDR3 spells CASSFGTARGNEQFF. DNA for the CDR3: TGTGCCAGCAGCTTCGGGACGGCGAGGGGCAATGAGCAGTTCTTC.

The chain couples TRBV15 to TRBJ2-7, with 8 bases lining up with TRBD1. The CDR3 length is 15 residues. CDR1 and CDR2 from the germline V gene are LNHNV and YYDKDF (reference sequence). Trimming cost V 2 bases and J 5 bases; bases outside gene matches: 8. In nucleotides, the CDR3 is TGTGCCACCAGCAGATTCGGGACAGGCCTGAACGAGCAGTACTTC. Translating gives CATSRFGTGLNEQYF.

The V and J genes are TRBV7-2 and TRBJ1-1; 9 nucleotides agree with TRBD1. With V trimmed by 6 bases and J by 6 bases, 5 bases remained unmatched. The CDR3 loop spans 13 amino acids. CDR1 is SGHTA, CDR2 FQGNSA, per germline. CDR3 DNA: TGTGCCAGCAGGGGGACAGGGTGGGCTGAAGCTTTCTTT. This gives the protein CASRGTGWAEAFF.

The chain has TRBV6-5 and TRBJ1-3; D not resolved. This CDR3 has 15 residues. The V and J ends lost 7 bases and 0 bases respectively, with 13 bases between them. Per the germline V gene, CDR1 is MNHEY and CDR2 is SVGAGI. CDR3: CASTRRRHSGNTIYF. In nucleotides, the CDR3 is TGTGCCAGCACCCGACGCAGGCACTCTGGAAACACCATATATTTT.

The gene calls are TRBV27 and TRBJ1-4, with 8 bases aligning to TRBD1. Looked up from germline, CDR1 is MNHEY and CDR2 is SMNVEV (reference sequence). The V and J ends lost 7 bases and 8 bases, in that order; junction bases with no gene match: 9. The CDR3 runs to 14 residues. The CDR3 region has the DNA TGTGCCAGCAATTCGGCAGGGGGCAGGGAAAAACTGTTTTTT. Translated: CASNSAGGREKLFF.

The chain carries TRBV28 and TRBJ1-4; 7 bases match TRBD1. Trimming took 10 bases from V and 4 from J; bases not matched to a gene: 6. Germline CDR1 MDHEN, CDR2 SYDVKM. The CDR3 consists of 13 residues. This CDR3 is CATIQGGNEKLFF. CDR3 bases: TGTGCCACGATTCAGGGGGGTAATGAAAAACTGTTTTTT. Full variable domain (remainder filled in from reference TRBV28 and TRBJ1-4): DVKVTQSSRYLVKRTGEKVFLECVQDMDHENMFWYRQDPGLGLRLIYFSYDVKMKEKGDIPEGYSVSREKKERFSLILESASTNQTSMYLCATIQGGNEKLFFGSGTQLSVL.

In this sample, this clone turned up a few times. This chain joins TRBV19 and TRBJ1-5; D gene unclear. This CDR3 contains 15 residues. Per the germline V gene, CDR1 is LNHDA and CDR2 is SQIVND (reference sequence). The V gene lost 7 bases and the J gene lost 2 bases, with 15 bases spanning the gap. For the CDR3, the DNA is TGTGCCAGTAATCTAGCGAGGCAGGGCAATCAGCCCCAGCATTTT. This translates into CASNLARQGNQPQHF. The entire variable domain, with the rest obtained from reference TRBV19 and TRBJ1-5, is as follows: DGGITQSPKYLFRKEGQNVTLSCEQNLNHDAMYWYRQDPGQGLRLIYYSQIVNDFQKGDIAEGYSVSREKKESFPLTVTSAQKNPTAFYLCASNLARQGNQPQHFGDGTRLSIL.

The chain uses TRBV27 and TRBJ1-5; possibly TRBD1 for D (6 bases). The CDR3 consists of 14 residues. V lost 5 bases, J lost 7 bases, and 15 bases lay in between. Germline V gene data show CDR1 as MNHEY and CDR2 as SMNVEV (reference sequence). CDR3 sequence: CASSPPGGQQPQHF. The CDR3 DNA is TGTGCCAGCAGTCCGCCGGGGGGCCAACAGCCCCAGCATTTT.

V is TRBV27 and J is TRBJ2-1, with 7 bases that match TRBD2. With 10 bases clipped from V and 9 bases from J, the junction kept 12 bases outside the gene matches. Germline V gives CDR1 MNHEY, CDR2 SMNVEV (reference sequence). CDR3 length equals 13 residues. As DNA, the CDR3 is TGTGCCACCACTAGCGACCCCCTTGGTGAGCAGTTCTTC. Protein: CATTSDPLGEQFF.